These T cell receptor beta chains were read from a single sample in a study of identical twins. One entry per CDR3 protein, called by TCRdb with MiXCR from the 5' RACE reads. This sample yields around 1.7 million distinct CDR3 sequences, of which more than 30% are seen a single time; 0.25% to 0.3% belongs to the top ten. Sequenced input: cord blood. The receptors come from a newborn girl in good health. Each CDR3 is given with its conserved first and last residue. D genes are given only for firm matches. Only some rows state a clone size, as once, few, many or a class for expanded clones.

>.|TRBV5-1|TRBJ1-2|many
CASSLVGDYGYTF
TGCGCCAGCAGCTTGGTCGGGGACTATGGCTACACCTTC
>TRBD2|TRBV10-3|TRBJ2-3|.
CAISERGRGDITDTQYF
TGTGCCATCAGTGAGCGAGGGCGGGGGGATATCACAGATACGCAGTATTTT
>TRBD2|TRBV2|TRBJ2-1|many
CASLGSGYNEQFF
TGTGCCAGCTTAGGTAGCGGGTACAATGAGCAGTTCTTC
>TRBD2|TRBV5-1|TRBJ2-2|.
CASSQSSGRRTGELFF
TGCGCCAGCAGCCAGAGTAGCGGGAGAAGGACCGGGGAGCTGTTTTTT
>.|TRBV20-1|TRBJ2-1|.
CSASEPGSYNEQFF
TGCAGTGCTAGCGAGCCTGGCTCCTACAATGAGCAGTTCTTC
>TRBD1|TRBV27|TRBJ2-3|few
CASTRQGADTQYF
TGTGCCAGCACAAGACAGGGTGCAGATACGCAGTATTTT
>TRBD2|TRBV6-4|TRBJ2-2|.
CASSEKRGANTGELFF
TGTGCCAGCAGTGAGAAGCGGGGGGCCAACACCGGGGAGCTGTTTTTT
>.|TRBV7-9|TRBJ1-1|.
CASSLVGGKSWMMNTEAFF
TGTGCCAGCAGCTTAGTTGGGGGGAAGAGCTGGATGATGAACACTGAAGCTTTCTTT
>.|TRBV24-1|TRBJ2-6|few
CATRGAGPGANVLTF
TGTGCCACCAGGGGGGCGGGACCTGGGGCCAACGTCCTGACTTTC
>.|TRBV12-3/TRBV12-4|TRBJ2-7|.
CTSSFGGYEQYF
TGTACCAGCAGTTTTGGTGGGTACGAGCAGTACTTC
>TRBD1|TRBV20-1|TRBJ2-1|.
CSARDTPGQGYEQFF
TGCAGTGCTAGAGATACCCCGGGACAGGGCTACGAGCAGTTCTTC
>TRBD1|TRBV27|TRBJ2-7|.
CASSRQGAEQYF
TGTGCCAGCAGTCGACAGGGGGCTGAGCAGTACTTC
>.|TRBV20-1|TRBJ2-3|few
CSARPETRYYTDTQYF
TGCAGTGCTAGGCCCGAGACTAGGTACTACACAGATACGCAGTATTTT
>.|TRBV12-3/TRBV12-4|TRBJ1-5|.
CASSPREPHQPQHF
TGTGCCAGCAGTCCTCGGGAGCCTCATCAGCCCCAGCATTTT
>TRBD2|TRBV11-1|TRBJ2-2|few
CASSLAPSSGSLAGELFF
TGTGCCAGCAGCTTAGCTCCCTCTAGCGGGAGTCTCGCCGGGGAGCTGTTTTTT
>TRBD2|TRBV14|TRBJ2-3|.
CASSLGLAGGPRTDTQYF
TGTGCCAGCAGCCTCGGACTAGCGGGAGGGCCTCGCACAGATACGCAGTATTTT
>TRBD2|TRBV7-2|TRBJ2-7|.
CASSSSGLAGAAYEQYF
TGTGCCAGCAGCTCTTCCGGACTAGCGGGGGCCGCCTACGAGCAGTACTTC
>TRBD1|TRBV28|TRBJ1-2|few
CASSLPRDREEEGYTF
TGTGCCAGCAGTTTACCCCGGGACAGGGAAGAAGAGGGCTACACCTTC
>.|TRBV3-1|TRBJ2-4|many
CASSQDSPLAKNIQYF
TGTGCCAGCAGCCAAGACAGTCCCTTAGCCAAAAACATTCAGTACTTC
>.|TRBV29-1|TRBJ1-2|many
CSVDEVRNYGYTF
TGCAGCGTTGACGAAGTCCGTAACTATGGCTACACCTTC
>.|TRBV20-1|TRBJ2-7|few
CSARDQLKTYEQYF
TGCAGTGCTAGAGATCAACTAAAAACCTACGAGCAGTACTTC
>.|TRBV6-6|TRBJ1-1|.
CASSPTGRVDTEAFF
TGTGCCAGCAGCCCAACCGGGAGGGTGGACACTGAAGCTTTCTTT
>.|TRBV2|TRBJ1-2|few
CASSVPTAGYTF
TGTGCCAGCAGTGTCCCGACAGCTGGCTACACCTTC
>.|TRBV5-1|TRBJ2-3|many
CASSLAVRTDTQYF
TGCGCCAGCAGCTTGGCAGTCAGGACAGATACGCAGTATTTT
>TRBD2|TRBV11-2|TRBJ2-3|few
CASSLAIAGRNTDTQYF
TGTGCCAGCAGCTTAGCCATAGCGGGACGTAACACAGATACGCAGTATTTT
>.|TRBV20-1|TRBJ1-1|.
CRGNTEGTEAFF
TGCAGGGGTAATACAGAGGGCACTGAAGCTTTCTTT
>.|TRBV7-8|TRBJ2-7|.
CASGSDVWYEQYF
TGTGCCAGCGGCTCAGATGTCTGGTACGAGCAGTACTTC
>.|TRBV12-3/TRBV12-4|TRBJ2-1|.
CASSLGQAGLIYEQFF
TGTGCCAGCAGTTTAGGGCAGGCAGGGCTAATCTACGAGCAGTTCTTC
>.|TRBV13|TRBJ2-3|.
CASSRHTTLSTDTQYF
TGTGCCAGCAGCCGACACACGACACTGAGCACAGATACGCAGTATTTT
>.|TRBV15|TRBJ2-1|few
CATSSHPGLDNEQFF
TGTGCCACCAGCAGTCACCCGGGACTCGACAATGAGCAGTTCTTC
>.|TRBV20-1|TRBJ2-1|few
CSARVGTYNEQFF
TGCAGTGCTAGGGTGGGTACCTACAATGAGCAGTTCTTC
>.|TRBV12-3/TRBV12-4|TRBJ1-2|few
CASSFSGTYTF
TGTGCCAGCAGTTTTTCAGGGACCTACACCTTC
>.|TRBV6-1|TRBJ1-2|.
CARRLEAYGYTF
TGCGCCCGCAGATTGGAAGCATATGGCTACACCTTC
>TRBD2|TRBV30|TRBJ2-1|few
CAWSVRIGSGDHNEQFF
TGTGCCTGGAGTGTACGGATTGGTAGCGGGGACCACAATGAGCAGTTCTTC
>.|TRBV6-1|TRBJ1-6|.
CASSKVIGSLLHF
TGTGCCAGCAGTAAGGTTATAGGTTCACTCCTCCACTTT
>TRBD1|TRBV27|TRBJ1-5|.
CASTPAGTVINQPQHF
TGTGCCAGCACCCCTGCTGGGACAGTCATCAATCAGCCCCAGCATTTT
>.|TRBV25-1|TRBJ1-4|few
CASSELNRAEKLFF
TGTGCCAGCAGTGAATTAAACAGGGCCGAAAAACTGTTTTTT
>TRBD2|TRBV7-2|TRBJ2-5|.
CASSLATSSYQETQYF
TGTGCCAGCAGCTTAGCGACTAGCTCGTACCAAGAGACCCAGTACTTC
>TRBD2|TRBV9|TRBJ2-1|.
CASSATAGGRDEQFF
TGTGCCAGCAGCGCTACAGCGGGAGGCAGAGATGAGCAGTTCTTC
>.|TRBV29-1|TRBJ1-5|.
CSAGALDSGTYQPQHF
TGCAGCGCCGGAGCATTAGACTCAGGGACGTATCAGCCCCAGCATTTT
>.|TRBV30|TRBJ1-2|.
CAWSVGNYGYAF
TGTGCCTGGAGTGTGGGGAACTATGGCTACGCCTTC
>TRBD2|TRBV10-3|TRBJ2-7|.
CAISESFGTSGNIGPYEQYF
TGTGCCATCAGTGAGTCGTTTGGGACTAGCGGGAACATAGGACCCTACGAGCAGTACTTC
>.|TRBV27|TRBJ1-4|.
CASSRVPNEKLFF
TGTGCCAGCAGCAGGGTCCCTAATGAAAAACTGTTTTTT
>.|TRBV29-1|TRBJ1-1|.
CSVRPRNTETFF
TGCAGCGTTAGGCCCAGGAACACTGAAACTTTCTTT
>TRBD1|TRBV20-1|TRBJ1-2|many
CSARQGGGYGYTF
TGCAGTGCTAGACAGGGGGGAGGCTATGGCTACACCTTC
>.|TRBV2|TRBJ2-1|.
CASSIGEGKGYNEQFF
TGTGCCAGCAGTATAGGCGAGGGAAAAGGGTACAATGAGCAGTTCTTC
>TRBD1|TRBV6-5|TRBJ1-1|.
CASSQDRGSTEAFF
TGTGCCAGCAGTCAAGACAGGGGTTCCACTGAAGCTTTCTTT
>.|TRBV6-2/TRBV6-3|TRBJ1-2|.
CASSYSGALYYGYTF
TGTGCCAGCAGTTACTCGGGGGCCCTCTACTATGGCTACACCTTC
>.|TRBV20-1|TRBJ1-4|.
CSAVDPRTTNERLFF
TGCAGTGCTGTCGACCCAAGGACAACTAATGAAAGACTGTTTTTT
>.|TRBV11-2|TRBJ2-7|.
CAGSLIGGATYEQYF
TGTGCCGGCAGCTTAATTGGGGGGGCTACCTACGAGCAGTACTTC
>.|TRBV6-5|TRBJ2-3|.
CASTDRVGDTQYF
TGTGCCAGCACGGACCGGGTGGGGGATACGCAGTATTTT